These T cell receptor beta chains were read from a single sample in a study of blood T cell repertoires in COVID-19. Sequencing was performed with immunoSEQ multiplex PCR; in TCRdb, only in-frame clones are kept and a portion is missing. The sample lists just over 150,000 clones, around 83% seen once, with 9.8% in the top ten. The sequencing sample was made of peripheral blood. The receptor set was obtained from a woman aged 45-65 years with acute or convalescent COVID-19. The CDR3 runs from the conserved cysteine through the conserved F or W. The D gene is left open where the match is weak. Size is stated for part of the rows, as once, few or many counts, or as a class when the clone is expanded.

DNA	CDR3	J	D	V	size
TGTGCCAGCAGCTCTCAAGCGGGACGGTACACTGAAGCTTTCTTT	CASSSQAGRYTEAFF	TRBJ1-1	-	TRBV5-4	-
TGTGCCAGCAGCTTCGGGACAGGAGCTAATCAGCCCCAGCATTTT	CASSFGTGANQPQHF	TRBJ1-5	TRBD1	TRBV7-6	few
TGTGCCATCAGACAAGTTCCGGGGGAGCAGTACTTC	CAIRQVPGEQYF	TRBJ2-7	-	TRBV10-3	-
TGCGCCAGCAGCCAGTGGGGGGGGATCGCTTTCTTT	CASSQWGGIAFF	TRBJ1-1	-	TRBV4-3	few
TGCGCCAGCACCAAGACAGGGTCTGGCACCGGGGAGCTGTTTTTT	CASTKTGSGTGELFF	TRBJ2-2	TRBD1	TRBV5-1	once
TGTGCCAGCAGAACAGCGCTCGGACTAGCGGGAGCCTACGAGCAGTACTTC	CASRTALGLAGAYEQYF	TRBJ2-7	TRBD2	TRBV27	-
TGTGCCAGCAGCCCGAGTGGACTAGCGGGAGTGGGAGAGACCCAGTACTTC	CASSPSGLAGVGETQYF	TRBJ2-5	TRBD2	TRBV5-6	-
TGTGCCATCAGGACCAGGGGCCAAGAGACCCAGTACTTC	CAIRTRGQETQYF	TRBJ2-5	-	TRBV10-3	-
TGTGCCAGCAGCTTAGGGGGCAGGGGGGCGTGGGACACTGAAGCTTTCTTT	CASSLGGRGAWDTEAFF	TRBJ1-1	TRBD1	TRBV11-2	-
TGTGCCAGCAGCCGAAGAGGGACAGGGGGCGACGAGCAGTACTTC	CASSRRGTGGDEQYF	TRBJ2-7	TRBD1	TRBV14	-
TGTGCCAGCAGCCGACAGGGGGCATCAGATACGCAGTATTTT	CASSRQGASDTQYF	TRBJ2-3	TRBD1	TRBV28	once
TGCGCCAGCAAACAGGGGCCCAATTCACCCCTCCACTTT	CASKQGPNSPLHF	TRBJ1-6	TRBD1	TRBV5-1	-
TGTGCCACCAGCTCTGGAACAGGGTTGGCCGGGGAGCTGTTTTTT	CATSSGTGLAGELFF	TRBJ2-2	-	TRBV24-1	once
TGTGCCAGTAAGGCCGAGGGTGATTTAGGGACAGATACGCAGTATTTT	CASKAEGDLGTDTQYF	TRBJ2-3	-	TRBV19	-
TGTGCCAGCAGCTTGGTCGGCGCCCGGGAGAACACTGAAGCTTTCTTT	CASSLVGARENTEAFF	TRBJ1-1	-	TRBV5-5	once
TGTGCCAGCAGTATTTCCCCGGGGGGCTATGGCTACACCTTC	CASSISPGGYGYTF	TRBJ1-2	-	TRBV27	few
TGTGCCAGCAGCGCCACAGTGAATCAGCCCCAGCATTTT	CASSATVNQPQHF	TRBJ1-5	-	TRBV7-2	-
TGTGCCAGCAGCCCTGGGGGCGGGAGGGCCCTCAATGAGCAGTTCTTC	CASSPGGGRALNEQFF	TRBJ2-1	TRBD2	TRBV7-9	-
TGTGCCAGTAGTAGAGCGGGCGATCAGCCCCAGCATTTT	CASSRAGDQPQHF	TRBJ1-5	-	TRBV19	-
TGTGCCAGCAACAGGGTTACCGGGGAGCTGTTTTTT	CASNRVTGELFF	TRBJ2-2	-	TRBV5-6	few
TGCAGCGTAAACAGGGGCGGGGAGCTGTTTTTT	CSVNRGGELFF	TRBJ2-2	TRBD1	TRBV29-1	-
TGTGCCAGCAGTGCGGACAGTTGGTTCGGAGAGACCCAGTACTTC	CASSADSWFGETQYF	TRBJ2-5	-	TRBV9	-
TGTGCCAGTAGTCCGTCGAAGCCGACAGGGGGCTCGTACACTGAAGCTTTCTTT	CASSPSKPTGGSYTEAFF	TRBJ1-1	TRBD1	TRBV19	-
TGTGCCAGTAGTATAGGCCCAGGAAACATTCAGTACTTC	CASSIGPGNIQYF	TRBJ2-4	-	TRBV19	-
TGTGCCAGCACGGTAGCGGGGTTCAATGAGCAGTTCTTC	CASTVAGFNEQFF	TRBJ2-1	TRBD2	TRBV6-5	-
TGTGCCAGCAGTCAAACCCGGACAGGGGGCACAGATACGCAGTATTTT	CASSQTRTGGTDTQYF	TRBJ2-3	TRBD1	TRBV7-8	-
TGTGCCAGCAGTATGGGACAGGGGGAAAACACCATATATTTT	CASSMGQGENTIYF	TRBJ1-3	TRBD1	TRBV6-5	-
TGTGCCAGCAGCCCGCGGGGGGCTATGAACACTGAAGCTTTCTTT	CASSPRGAMNTEAFF	TRBJ1-1	-	TRBV7-9	-
TGTGCCATGTCGAATGGAGGGGAGAGGGATGAGCAGTTCTTC	CAMSNGGERDEQFF	TRBJ2-1	-	TRBV10-3	-
TGTGCCACCAGTGAAGTTTTGGCTCACCCTAGGGATACGCAGTATTTT	CATSEVLAHPRDTQYF	TRBJ2-3	-	TRBV24-1	once
TGTGCCAGCAGCCTGGGAGGACAGGGAATGAATCAGCCCCAGCATTTT	CASSLGGQGMNQPQHF	TRBJ1-5	TRBD1	TRBV7-3	-
TGTGCCAGCAGTCTATTACGGGAGGCGAACAATGAGCAGTTCTTC	CASSLLREANNEQFF	TRBJ2-1	TRBD2	TRBV2	-
TGTGCCAGCAGCCAAGATACCGGACTAGCGGGACGGGAGCAGTACTTC	CASSQDTGLAGREQYF	TRBJ2-7	TRBD2	TRBV4-2	-
TGTGCCAGCAGCCAGGATTTATGGGGGGATGATGGCTACACCTTC	CASSQDLWGDDGYTF	TRBJ1-2	-	TRBV4-2	-
TGTGCCAGCTCAATCGGACACGACACTGAAGCTTTCTTT	CASSIGHDTEAFF	TRBJ1-1	-	TRBV18	-
TGTGCCAGCAGCTATACAGGTGAAACTAAAGCTTTCTTT	CASSYTGETKAFF	TRBJ1-1	-	TRBV7-2	-
TGTGCCACTTCGGAGGACGTAAATGAAAAACTGTTTTTT	CATSEDVNEKLFF	TRBJ1-4	-	TRBV19	-
TGTGCCAGCAGCAGACAGGGACCACTAGGAGCTGGGGCCAACGTCCTGACTTTC	CASSRQGPLGAGANVLTF	TRBJ2-6	TRBD1	TRBV11-2	once
TGCGCCAGCAGCGGGTTCGGTGCCCCCTCTAGCGGGGGGGCGTACGAGCAGTACTTC	CASSGFGAPSSGGAYEQYF	TRBJ2-7	TRBD2	TRBV5-1	-
TGTGCCAGCAGCCCGTCGAGAGGTCCGAATGAAAAACTGTTTTTT	CASSPSRGPNEKLFF	TRBJ1-4	-	TRBV5-4	-
TGTGCCAGCAGCCCGGGACAGGGGGGATTTGAGACCCAGTACTTC	CASSPGQGGFETQYF	TRBJ2-5	TRBD1	TRBV3-1/TRBV3-2	-
TGTGCCAGCAGCTCTAGACAGGGCAATCAGCCCCAGCATTTT	CASSSRQGNQPQHF	TRBJ1-5	-	TRBV3-1/TRBV3-2	-
TGTGCCAGCAGCTTAACGGACAGCTATGGCTACACCTTC	CASSLTDSYGYTF	TRBJ1-2	-	TRBV7-3	-
TGTGCCAGCTCACCACTTTCAGATTCACCCCTCCACTTT	CASSPLSDSPLHF	TRBJ1-6	-	TRBV18	few
TGTGCCAGCAGCCAAGCCAGGAACGGTTCACCCCTCCACTTT	CASSQARNGSPLHF	TRBJ1-6	-	TRBV3-1/TRBV3-2	-
TGTGCCAGCAGATCCCCGACAGGTATCTACGAGCAGTACTTC	CASRSPTGIYEQYF	TRBJ2-7	-	TRBV28	-
TGTGCCAGCTCACCCATCACAGGGACAGGGTCTGAGCAGTACTTC	CASSPITGTGSEQYF	TRBJ2-7	TRBD1	TRBV18	once
TGTGCCAGCAGCTACAGGACAGGAGTCGATAGCAATCAGCCCCAGCATTTT	CASSYRTGVDSNQPQHF	TRBJ1-5	TRBD1	TRBV7-8	-
TGTGCCAGCAGCTTATCGGTCGGGTCTGGGGATACGCAGTATTTT	CASSLSVGSGDTQYF	TRBJ2-3	-	TRBV7-9	-
TGCGCCAGCAGCCAGGAAGGACAGGGATTTGGGTATGGCTACACCTTC	CASSQEGQGFGYGYTF	TRBJ1-2	TRBD1	TRBV4-3	-
TGTGCCAGCAGTCTTTCCTCGACAGGGGTCTATGGCTACACCTTC	CASSLSSTGVYGYTF	TRBJ1-2	TRBD1	TRBV27	-
TGTGCCAGCAGCCGGAGGGTGGGGAACACTGAAGCTTTCTTT	CASSRRVGNTEAFF	TRBJ1-1	-	TRBV7-8	-
TGTGCCAGCAGTTCTGAGACTCTCCCACAGGACGTTGATACGCAGTATTTT	CASSSETLPQDVDTQYF	TRBJ2-3	-	TRBV6-2/TRBV6-3	few
TGTGCCATCAGTGATCTGACAGGGGGCGGGTGGCTGTTTTTT	CAISDLTGGGWLFF	TRBJ2-2	TRBD1	TRBV10-3	-
TGTGCCAGCAGTAAAACCGGCGGACAGGGCCTAACCAAAAACATTCAGTACTTC	CASSKTGGQGLTKNIQYF	TRBJ2-4	TRBD1	TRBV27	-
TGTGCCAGCAGCAAAGCTTACACGTACTATAGCAATCAGCCCCAGCATTTT	CASSKAYTYYSNQPQHF	TRBJ1-5	-	TRBV21-1	once
TGTGCCAGCAGCTTTACGCGAGGTTCCTACAATGAGCAGTTCTTC	CASSFTRGSYNEQFF	TRBJ2-1	-	TRBV7-8	-
TGTGCCAGCAGCGGCGACAGGGGCACTGAAGCTTTCTTT	CASSGDRGTEAFF	TRBJ1-1	TRBD1	TRBV2	-
TGTGCCAGCAGCCAAGATGTGGGGGCCGTATTAAACGAGCAGTACTTC	CASSQDVGAVLNEQYF	TRBJ2-7	-	TRBV3-1/TRBV3-2	-